These 2 T cell receptor beta chains were sequenced from one sample in a study of early T cells in non-severe SARS-CoV-2 infection. TCRdb processed the 5' RACE reads anew with MiXCR; each CDR3 protein has one entry. The sample yields about 31,000 distinct CDR3 sequences, roughly 7.1% seen once. The source material was whole blood, sampled at baseline. These receptor sequences come from an adult who was a healthcare worker with PCR-confirmed SARS-CoV-2 infection or an uninfected control (not recorded which).

The rearrangement joins TRBV28 to TRBJ1-1; TRBD1 matches 8 bases. The germline gives CDR1 MDHEN, CDR2 SYDVKM. The junction had 12 bases not matched to a gene; V was cut back by 5 bases and J by 4 bases. The CDR3 is 16 amino acids. The CDR3 protein is CASSPPGTGRGTEAFF. Here the CDR3 DNA reads TGTGCCAGCAGTCCCCCGGGGACAGGAAGGGGCACTGAAGCTTTCTTT.

This clonotype occurred many times. The chain links TRBV10-3 to TRBJ1-6; 9 nucleotides agree with TRBD1. Trimming removed 6 bases from V and 9 bases from J; junction bases left unmatched: 6. The CDR3 loop spans 14 amino acids. CDR1 and CDR2 (germline): ENHRY, SYGVKD. CDR3 protein: CAIRPDRGISPLHF. Written as DNA, the CDR3 is TGTGCCATCAGGCCAGACAGGGGGATTTCACCCCTCCACTTT.